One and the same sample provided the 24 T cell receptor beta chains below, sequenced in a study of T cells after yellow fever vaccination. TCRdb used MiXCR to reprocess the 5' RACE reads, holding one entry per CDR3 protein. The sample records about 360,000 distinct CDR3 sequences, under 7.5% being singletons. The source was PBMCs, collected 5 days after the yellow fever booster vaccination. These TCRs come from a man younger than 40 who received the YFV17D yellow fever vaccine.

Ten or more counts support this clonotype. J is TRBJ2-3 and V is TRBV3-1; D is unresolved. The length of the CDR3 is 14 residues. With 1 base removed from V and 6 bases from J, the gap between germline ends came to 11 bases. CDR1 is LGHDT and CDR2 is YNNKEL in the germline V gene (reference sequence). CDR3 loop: CASSQGVQVDTQYF. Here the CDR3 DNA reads TGTGCCAGCAGCCAAGGAGTCCAGGTGGATACGCAGTATTTT.

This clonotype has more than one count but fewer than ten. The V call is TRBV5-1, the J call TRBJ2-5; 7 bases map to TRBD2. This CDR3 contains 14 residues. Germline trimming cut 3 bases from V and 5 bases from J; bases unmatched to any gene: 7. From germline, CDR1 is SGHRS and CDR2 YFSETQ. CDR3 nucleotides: TGCGCCAGCAGCTACCCACTAGCGCGGGAGACCCAGTACTTC. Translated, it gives CASSYPLARETQYF.

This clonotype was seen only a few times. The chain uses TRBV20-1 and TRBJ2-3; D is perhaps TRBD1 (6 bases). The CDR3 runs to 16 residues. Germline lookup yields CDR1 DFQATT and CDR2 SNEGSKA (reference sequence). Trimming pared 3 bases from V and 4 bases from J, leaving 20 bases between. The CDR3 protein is CSASGDTSEDADTQYF. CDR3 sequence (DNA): TGCAGTGCTAGTGGGGACACCTCAGAGGATGCAGATACGCAGTATTTT.

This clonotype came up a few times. In DNA form, the CDR3 reads TGCGCCAGCAGCAACATCTACAATGAGCAGTTCTTC. It codes for CASSNIYNEQFF. The rearrangement uses TRBV5-1 and TRBJ2-1; D ambiguous. This CDR3 contains 12 residues. Germline assignment: CDR1 SGHRS and CDR2 YFSETQ. Trimming removed 4 bases at V and 3 bases at J, with 5 bases between.

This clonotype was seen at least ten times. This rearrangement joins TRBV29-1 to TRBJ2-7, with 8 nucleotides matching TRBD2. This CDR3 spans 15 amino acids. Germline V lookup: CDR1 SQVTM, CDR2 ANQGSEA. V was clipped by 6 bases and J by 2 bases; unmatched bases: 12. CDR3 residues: CSVGGGFSHTYEQYF. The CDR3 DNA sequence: TGCAGCGTCGGGGGGGGATTTTCTCATACCTACGAGCAGTACTTC.

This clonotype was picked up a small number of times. CDR3 in amino acids: CSVEGGLAGGYEQYF. For the CDR3, the DNA is TGCAGCGTTGAAGGTGGACTAGCGGGAGGCTACGAGCAGTACTTC. V usage is TRBV29-1 and J usage is TRBJ2-7; 14 positions match TRBD2. Germline V CDR1 and CDR2: SQVTM, ANQGSEA. The V gene end was trimmed by 1 base and the J gene end by 3 bases; junction bases not matched to a gene: 2. The CDR3 contains 15 residues.

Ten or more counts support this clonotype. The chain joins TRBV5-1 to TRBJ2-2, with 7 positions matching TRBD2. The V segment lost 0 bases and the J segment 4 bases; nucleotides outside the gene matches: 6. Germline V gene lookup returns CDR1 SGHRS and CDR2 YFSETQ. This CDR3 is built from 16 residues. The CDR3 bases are TGCGCCAGCAGCTTGGAGGGCGGGAGTGGCACCGGGGAGCTGTTTTTT. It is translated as CASSLEGGSGTGELFF.

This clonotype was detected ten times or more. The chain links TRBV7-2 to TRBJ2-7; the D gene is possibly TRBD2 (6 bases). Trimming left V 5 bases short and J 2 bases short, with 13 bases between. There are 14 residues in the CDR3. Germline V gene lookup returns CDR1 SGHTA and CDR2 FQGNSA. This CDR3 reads CASSPGLSTYEQYF. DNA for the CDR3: TGTGCCAGCAGCCCGGGACTGTCTACCTACGAGCAGTACTTC.

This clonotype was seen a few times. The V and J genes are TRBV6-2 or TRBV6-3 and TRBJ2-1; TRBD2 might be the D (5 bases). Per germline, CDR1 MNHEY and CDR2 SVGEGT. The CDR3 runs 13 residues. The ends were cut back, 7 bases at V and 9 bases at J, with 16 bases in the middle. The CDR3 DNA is TGTGCCAGCACCCCCGTTGCGGGTAGTGAGCAGTTCTTC. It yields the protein CASTPVAGSEQFF.

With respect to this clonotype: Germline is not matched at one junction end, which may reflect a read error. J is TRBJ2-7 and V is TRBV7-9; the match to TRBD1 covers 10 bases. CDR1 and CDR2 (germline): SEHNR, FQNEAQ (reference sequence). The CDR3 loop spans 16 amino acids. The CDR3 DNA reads TGTGCCAGCAGCTACCGGGACAGGGGAGGATCCTACGATCAGTACTTC. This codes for CASSYRDRGGSYDQYF.

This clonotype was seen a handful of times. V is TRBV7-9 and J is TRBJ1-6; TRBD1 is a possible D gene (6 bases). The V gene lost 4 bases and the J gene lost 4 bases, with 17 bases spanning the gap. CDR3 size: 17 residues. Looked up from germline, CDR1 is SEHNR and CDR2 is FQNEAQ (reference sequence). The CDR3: CASSSSRGFLYNSPLHF. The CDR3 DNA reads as TGTGCCAGCAGCTCGAGCAGGGGATTTTTATATAATTCACCCCTCCACTTT.

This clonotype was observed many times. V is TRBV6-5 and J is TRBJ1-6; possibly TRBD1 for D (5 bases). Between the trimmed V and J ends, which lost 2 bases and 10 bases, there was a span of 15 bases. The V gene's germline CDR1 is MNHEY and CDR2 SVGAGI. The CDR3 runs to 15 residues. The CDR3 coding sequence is TGTGCCAGCAGTTACAATAAGGGGCTCCCATCACCCCTCCACTTT. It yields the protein CASSYNKGLPSPLHF.

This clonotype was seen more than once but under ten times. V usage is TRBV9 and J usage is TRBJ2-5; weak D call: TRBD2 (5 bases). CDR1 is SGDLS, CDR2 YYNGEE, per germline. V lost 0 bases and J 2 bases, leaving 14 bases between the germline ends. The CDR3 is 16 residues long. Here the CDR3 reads CASSVGGLHRQETQYF. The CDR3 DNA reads TGTGCCAGCAGCGTAGGCGGACTGCATCGGCAAGAGACCCAGTACTTC.

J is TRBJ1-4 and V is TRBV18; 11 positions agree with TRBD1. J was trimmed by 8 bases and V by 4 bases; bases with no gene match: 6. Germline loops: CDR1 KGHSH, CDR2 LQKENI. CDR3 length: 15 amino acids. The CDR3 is CASSRPGQGEEKLFF. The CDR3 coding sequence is TGTGCCAGCTCACGCCCGGGACAGGGGGAGGAAAAACTGTTTTTT.

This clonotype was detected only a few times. CDR3 residues: CASSLGDGELFF. The CDR3 DNA reads TGTGCCAGCAGCTTAGGCGACGGGGAGCTGTTTTTT. This sequence joins TRBV9 and TRBJ2-2; D ambiguous. Germline V lookup: CDR1 SGDLS, CDR2 YYNGEE. V lost 4 bases to trimming and J lost 7 bases, with 8 bases between them. The CDR3 has 12 amino acids.

CDR3: CASSQDSLPGEQFF. The CDR3 coding sequence is TGCGCCAGCAGCCAGGATTCCCTACCTGGTGAGCAGTTCTTC. The gene calls are TRBV4-3 and TRBJ2-1; D uncertain. Germline V gives CDR1 LGHNA, CDR2 YSLEER. Trimming cost V 3 bases and J 9 bases, with 15 bases left between them. The CDR3 consists of 14 residues.

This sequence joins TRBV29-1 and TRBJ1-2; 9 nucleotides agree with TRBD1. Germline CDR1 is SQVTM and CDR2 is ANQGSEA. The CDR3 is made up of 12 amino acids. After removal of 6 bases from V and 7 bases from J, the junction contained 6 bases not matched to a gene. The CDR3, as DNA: TGCAGCGTCTCGGGACAGGGAACTGGCTACACCTTC. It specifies CSVSGQGTGYTF.

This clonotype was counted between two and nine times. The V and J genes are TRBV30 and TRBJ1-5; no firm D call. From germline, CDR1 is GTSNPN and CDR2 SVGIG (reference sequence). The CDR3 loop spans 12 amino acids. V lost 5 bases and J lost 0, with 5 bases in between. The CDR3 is CAWGRSNQPQHF. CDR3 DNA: TGTGCCTGGGGTCGTAGCAATCAGCCCCAGCATTTT.

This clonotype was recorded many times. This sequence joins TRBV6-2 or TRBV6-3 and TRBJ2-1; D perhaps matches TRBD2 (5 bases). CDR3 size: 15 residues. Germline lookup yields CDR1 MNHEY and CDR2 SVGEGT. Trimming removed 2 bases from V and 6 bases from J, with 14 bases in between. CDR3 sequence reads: CASSYGARGINEQFF. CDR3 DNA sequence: TGTGCCAGCAGTTACGGAGCTCGGGGAATCAATGAGCAGTTCTTC.

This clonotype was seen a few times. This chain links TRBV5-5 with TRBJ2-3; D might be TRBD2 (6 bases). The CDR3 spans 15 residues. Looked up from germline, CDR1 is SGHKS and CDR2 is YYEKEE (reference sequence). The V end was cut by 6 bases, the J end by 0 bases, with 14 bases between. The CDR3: CASIPAGTSTDTQYF. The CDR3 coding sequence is TGTGCCAGCATACCAGCGGGTACTAGCACAGATACGCAGTATTTT.

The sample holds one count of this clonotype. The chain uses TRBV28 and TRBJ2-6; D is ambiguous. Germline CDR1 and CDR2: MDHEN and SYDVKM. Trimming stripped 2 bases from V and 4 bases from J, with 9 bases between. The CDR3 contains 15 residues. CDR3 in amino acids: CASSLQPEGANVLTF. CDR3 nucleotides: TGTGCCAGCAGTTTACAACCGGAAGGGGCCAACGTCCTGACTTTC.

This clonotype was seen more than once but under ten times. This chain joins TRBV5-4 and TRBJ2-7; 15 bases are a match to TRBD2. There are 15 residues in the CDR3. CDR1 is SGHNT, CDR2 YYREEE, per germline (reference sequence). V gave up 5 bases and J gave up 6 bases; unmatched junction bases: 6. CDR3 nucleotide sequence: TGTGCCAGCAGTATTGTGGGACTAGCGGGAGGCGAGCAGTACTTC. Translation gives CASSIVGLAGGEQYF.

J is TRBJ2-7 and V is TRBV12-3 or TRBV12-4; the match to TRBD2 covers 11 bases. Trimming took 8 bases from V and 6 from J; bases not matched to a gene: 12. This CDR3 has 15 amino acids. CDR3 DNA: TGTGCCAGCCGGGCTAGCGGGAGGTCCCAGGGCGAGCAGTACTTC. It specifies CASRASGRSQGEQYF.

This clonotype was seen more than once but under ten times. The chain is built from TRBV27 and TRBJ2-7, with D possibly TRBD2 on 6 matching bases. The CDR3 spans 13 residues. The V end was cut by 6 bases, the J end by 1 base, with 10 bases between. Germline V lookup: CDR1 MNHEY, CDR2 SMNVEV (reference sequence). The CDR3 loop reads CASRGLMSYEQYF. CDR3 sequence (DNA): TGTGCCAGCAGGGGACTGATGTCCTACGAGCAGTACTTC.